The rows below give T cell receptor beta chains drawn from one sample of a study of tissue T cells after allogeneic stem cell transplantation. Data came from immunoSEQ multiplex PCR; TCRdb stores just in-frame clones and leaves some out. The table has some 45,000 clones, 80% to 95% seen once; the top ten hold 3% to 4%. The source material was blood, sampled before transplantation. Receptor source: a woman aged 35 to 70 who later had graft-versus-host disease after an allogeneic stem cell transplant. Both conserved end residues are part of each CDR3. D genes are given only for firm matches. Clone size appears in some rows only: once, few, many, or a class for an expanded clone.

abundance | j_gene | d_gene | v_gene | CDR3nt | CDR3aa
- | TRBJ2-7 | TRBD1 | TRBV4-3 | TGCGCCAGCAGCCAAGATTTGGACAGGTTCTCCTACGAGCAGTACTTC | CASSQDLDRFSYEQYF
- | TRBJ2-2 | - | TRBV7-3 | TGTGCCAGCAGGTCCACACTAGTCGGTGGCACCGGGGAGCTGTTTTTT | CASRSTLVGGTGELFF
- | TRBJ1-5 | TRBD1 | TRBV10-3 | TGTGCCATTCAGGGGGCAGGACAGCCCCAGCATTTT | CAIQGAGQPQHF
- | TRBJ1-2 | - | TRBV28 | TGTGCCAGCCGTATTGGGGGCGGTGGCTATGGCTACACCTTC | CASRIGGGGYGYTF
- | TRBJ1-1 | - | TRBV11-2 | TGTGCCAGCAGCCCCCCGACAGGCTTGAACACTGAAGCTTTCTTT | CASSPPTGLNTEAFF
once | TRBJ1-1 | - | TRBV28 | TGTGCCAGCAGCCGCGGACGGGGGAGGAACACTGAAGCTTTCTTT | CASSRGRGRNTEAFF
- | TRBJ2-2 | TRBD1 | TRBV11-2 | TGTGCCAGCAGTCCCCAGACAGGGACGGGTTTCACCGGGGAGCTGTTTTTT | CASSPQTGTGFTGELFF
- | TRBJ1-2 | - | TRBV19 | TGTGCCAGTACCTTGACCCGGACGGAGTTCGGCTATGGCTACACCTTC | CASTLTRTEFGYGYTF
- | TRBJ2-1 | TRBD2 | TRBV7-9 | TGTGCCAGCAGCCTAGCGGTACCCTCCTACAATGAGCAGTTCTTC | CASSLAVPSYNEQFF
once | TRBJ2-7 | - | TRBV28 | TGTGCCAGCAGTACCTTCCCGTGGAAGCACGAGCAGTACTTC | CASSTFPWKHEQYF
- | TRBJ2-7 | TRBD2 | TRBV7-3 | TGTGCCAGCAGCCAACGGGGGGACGGGTTGGACGAGCAGTACTTC | CASSQRGDGLDEQYF
- | TRBJ2-7 | TRBD2 | TRBV30 | TGTGCCTGGAAAAGACTAGCGGGGGCCTACGAGCAGTACTTC | CAWKRLAGAYEQYF
- | TRBJ2-1 | - | TRBV6-4 | TGTGCCAGCAGTGAACGGGGTTACTCCTACAATGAGCAGTTCTTC | CASSERGYSYNEQFF
- | TRBJ2-7 | - | TRBV2 | TGTGCCAGCAGTGAAGGCGGGATTCCCTACGAGCAGTACTTC | CASSEGGIPYEQYF
- | TRBJ2-1 | - | TRBV18 | TGTGCCAGCTCACCCGAACGGTTACACCAGTTCTTC | CASSPERLHQFF
- | TRBJ1-2 | - | TRBV15 | TGTGCCACCAGCAGACCGCTCATGGGGTTTGGCTACACCTTC | CATSRPLMGFGYTF
- | TRBJ2-2 | TRBD2 | TRBV3-1/TRBV3-2 | TGTGCCAGCAGCTCTCAACCTCTAGCGGAAGCGAACACCGGGGAGCTGTTTTTT | CASSSQPLAEANTGELFF
- | TRBJ1-2 | - | TRBV27 | TGTGCCAGCAGTTTGAAGCAGGGAATCAATGGCTACACCTTC | CASSLKQGINGYTF
- | TRBJ2-5 | - | TRBV2 | TGTGCCAGCAGTGAAAGGCCCCGAGGGGGGGCCGAGACCCAGTACTTC | CASSERPRGGAETQYF
once | TRBJ2-3 | TRBD1 | TRBV19 | TGTGCCAGTAGTGCGACCGGGACAGGGGGAATGGTTACGCAGTATTTT | CASSATGTGGMVTQYF
- | TRBJ2-1 | - | TRBV20-1 | TGCAGTGCCGCTCGCGATGAGCAGTTCTTC | CSAARDEQFF
- | TRBJ2-7 | - | TRBV19 | TGTGCCAGTAGTATAACGAGGGAGGCTACCTACGGGCAGTACTTC | CASSITREATYGQYF
- | TRBJ2-7 | - | TRBV18 | TGTGCCAGCTCACCACCGGCCAGCTACTACGAGCAGTACTTC | CASSPPASYYEQYF
- | TRBJ2-7 | - | TRBV12-3/TRBV12-4 | TGTGCCAGCAGTTTATTTCACGAGCAGTACTTC | CASSLFHEQYF
- | TRBJ2-1 | - | TRBV4-2 | TGTGCCAGCAGCCAAGATCGGAGCAATGAGCAGTTCTTC | CASSQDRSNEQFF
once | TRBJ2-1 | - | TRBV7-8 | TGTGCCAGCAGCTTTGGGACAAGTGGTCCCAATGAGCAGTTCTTC | CASSFGTSGPNEQFF
- | TRBJ2-2 | - | TRBV27 | TGTGCCAGCAGCTCCCCCACCACAGAAGTGGGGGCCGGGGAGCTGTTTTTT | CASSSPTTEVGAGELFF
- | TRBJ1-4 | - | TRBV28 | TGTGCCAGCAGTTTAAACAGCGTTAATGAAAAACTGTTTTTT | CASSLNSVNEKLFF
few | TRBJ1-2 | - | TRBV28 | TGTGCCAGCAGTCCTGGAGACAGGAGAAACTATGGCTACACCTTC | CASSPGDRRNYGYTF
once | TRBJ2-4 | - | TRBV9 | TGTGCCAGCAGCGTCACTTCGGGAGTGGAAAACATTCAGTACTTC | CASSVTSGVENIQYF
- | TRBJ2-2 | - | TRBV4-1 | TGCGCCAGCAGCCACCCGGCCGGGGAGCTGTTCTTT | CASSHPAGELFF
once | TRBJ2-1 | TRBD1 | TRBV3-1/TRBV3-2 | TGTGCCAGCAGTCAAATTCAAGGTGGGCAGGGGGCGAATGAGCAGTTCTTC | CASSQIQGGQGANEQFF
- | TRBJ2-7 | TRBD1 | TRBV27 | TGTGCCAGCAGTTTCTTTACAGGGACAGCACTAACCTACGAGCAGTACTTC | CASSFFTGTALTYEQYF
- | TRBJ1-1 | - | TRBV4-2 | TGTGCCAGCAGCCAGGATATGGGACAGAACACTGAAGCTTTCTTT | CASSQDMGQNTEAFF